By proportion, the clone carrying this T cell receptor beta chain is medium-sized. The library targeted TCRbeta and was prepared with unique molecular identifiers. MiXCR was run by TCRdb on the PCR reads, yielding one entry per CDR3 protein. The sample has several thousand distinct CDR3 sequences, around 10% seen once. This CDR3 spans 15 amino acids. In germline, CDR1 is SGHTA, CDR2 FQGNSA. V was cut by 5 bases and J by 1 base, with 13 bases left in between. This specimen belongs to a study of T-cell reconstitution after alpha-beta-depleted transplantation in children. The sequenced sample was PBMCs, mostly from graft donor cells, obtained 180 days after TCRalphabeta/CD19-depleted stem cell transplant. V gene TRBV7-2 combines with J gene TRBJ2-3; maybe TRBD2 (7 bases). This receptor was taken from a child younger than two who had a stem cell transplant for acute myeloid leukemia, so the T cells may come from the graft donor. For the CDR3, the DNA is TGTGCCAGCAGCCGCCCGGGGGGCGGCACAGATACGCAGTATTTT. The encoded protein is CASSRPGGGTDTQYF. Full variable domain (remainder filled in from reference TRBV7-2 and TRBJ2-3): GAGVSQSPSNKVTEKGKDVELRCDPISGHTALYWYRQSLGQGLEFLIYFQGNSAPDKSGLPSDRFSAERTGGSVSTLTIQRTQQEDSAVYLCASSRPGGGTDTQYFGPGTRLTVL.